One sample yielded the 26 T cell receptor beta chains listed below, sequenced in a study of blood T cell repertoires in COVID-19. Sequencing was performed with immunoSEQ multiplex PCR; in TCRdb, only in-frame clones are kept and a portion is missing. The data contain approximately 280,000 clones, roughly 85% of them singletons. Material: PBMCs or T cells enriched from blood (not recorded which). Receptors were obtained from a woman in her 40s who had recovered from COVID-19.

The gene calls are TRBV6-5 and TRBJ2-3; D is uncertain. Germline CDR1 MNHEY, CDR2 SVGAGI. The CDR3 is 11 residues long. V dropped 11 bases and J dropped 3 bases, with 9 bases sitting between them. The chain's CDR3 is CAAHTTDTQYF. DNA of the CDR3: TGTGCCGCTCACACAACAGATACGCAGTATTTT.

The chain carries TRBV7-3 and TRBJ2-1, with 11 bases lining up with TRBD1. CDR3 size: 14 residues. V lost 5 bases and J lost 10; bases outside the gene matches: 7. Germline values: CDR1 SGHTA, CDR2 FQGTGA. The CDR3: CASSAGQGAGEQFF. The CDR3 region has the DNA TGTGCCAGCAGCGCCGGACAGGGGGCGGGGGAGCAGTTCTTC. The full variable domain, its missing parts supplied by reference TRBV7-3 and TRBJ2-1, is GAGVSQTPSNKVTEKGKYVELRCDPISGHTALYWYRQSLGQGPEFLIYFQGTGAADDSGLPNDRFFAVRPEGSVSTLKIQRTERGDSAVYLCASSAGQGAGEQFFGPGTRLTVL.

DNA of the CDR3: TGTGCCAGCAGCTTAGATTATACGCGGGGATTGTCAGATACGCAGTATTTT. It yields the protein CASSLDYTRGLSDTQYF. The J gene is TRBJ2-3, the V gene TRBV7-2; TRBD2 is a possible D gene (6 bases). Trimming left V 1 base short and J 4 bases short, with 18 bases between. The CDR3 totals 17 residues. Germline V gene lookup returns CDR1 SGHTA and CDR2 FQGNSA.

Here the CDR3 DNA reads TGTGCCAGCAGCCTAGATAGCACAGATACGCAGTATTTT. Translating gives CASSLDSTDTQYF. V usage is TRBV7-3 and J usage is TRBJ2-3; D gene uncertain. This CDR3 is built from 13 residues. Looked up from germline, CDR1 is SGHTA and CDR2 is FQGTGA. V was clipped by 5 bases and J by 0 bases, with 6 bases between them.

This clone was recorded a few times. The chain combines TRBV7-2 with TRBJ1-5; tentatively, D is TRBD1 (6 bases). Trimming took 0 bases from V and 4 from J, leaving 10 bases between them. CDR3 length: 15 residues. Germline V lookup: CDR1 SGHTA, CDR2 FQGNSA. The CDR3 sequence: CASSLAPGQNQPQHF. The CDR3 nucleotides are TGTGCCAGCAGCTTAGCCCCCGGACAGAATCAGCCCCAGCATTTT.

The chain employs TRBV15 and TRBJ1-4; 7 bases match TRBD1. This CDR3 is 16 amino acids long. Germline lookup yields CDR1 LNHNV and CDR2 YYDKDF (reference sequence). Losses at the gene ends were 0 bases for V and 5 bases for J; bases not matched to a gene: 6. Written as DNA, the CDR3 is TGTGCCACCAGCAGAGATATGGGACAGACGAATGAAAAACTGTTTTTT. Amino acid sequence: CATSRDMGQTNEKLFF.

The V gene is TRBV10-1, the J gene TRBJ2-3; a possible D gene is TRBD1 (6 bases). Germline CDR1 WNHNN, CDR2 SYGVQD (reference sequence). The CDR3 is 13 residues long. Between the trimmed V and J ends, which lost 7 bases and 6 bases, there was a span of 14 bases. CDR3 nucleotide sequence: TGCGCCAGCAATAGGGGGATCGGGGATACGCAGTATTTT. This sequence encodes CASNRGIGDTQYF.

This clone has just one count. The chain employs TRBV27 and TRBJ2-5; 10 positions match TRBD1. This CDR3 is 14 amino acids long. In germline, CDR1 is MNHEY, CDR2 SMNVEV (reference sequence). With 5 bases clipped from V and 6 bases from J, the junction kept 6 bases outside the gene matches. In DNA, the CDR3 is TGTGCCAGCAGTCCAAGGACAGGGGGTAAGACCCAGTACTTC. Translation: CASSPRTGGKTQYF.

The chain uses TRBV4-1 and TRBJ2-6, with 7 bases matching TRBD2. CDR1 is MGHRA, CDR2 YSYEKL, per germline. The CDR3 length is 17 residues. V was pared by 1 base and J by 2 bases, with 5 bases of the junction left unmatched. DNA for the CDR3: TGCGCCAGCAGCCAAGCCGAAGGGAGGGCTGGGGCCAACGTCCTGACTTTC. Amino acids: CASSQAEGRAGANVLTF.

The chain joins TRBV6-5 to TRBJ2-5, with 8 bases matching TRBD2. Losses at the gene ends were 7 bases for V and 4 bases for J; bases not matched to a gene: 8. The CDR3 sequence is 14 residues long. CDR1 is MNHEY, CDR2 SVGAGI, per germline. The CDR3, as DNA: TGTGCCAGCACCAACGGGCTAGCGGGAGAGACCCAGTACTTC. Protein sequence: CASTNGLAGETQYF.

The rearrangement uses TRBV4-3 and TRBJ1-1, with D perhaps matching TRBD1 (6 bases). V lost 1 base, J lost 11 bases, and 17 bases lay in between. The CDR3 spans 14 residues. CDR1 and CDR2 (germline): LGHNA, YSLEER. CDR3 residues: CASSQVQGRYDAFF. CDR3 bases: TGCGCCAGCAGCCAAGTTCAGGGGAGATATGACGCTTTCTTT.

This rearrangement joins TRBV6-6 to TRBJ2-7, with D tentatively TRBD2 (5 bases). The ends were cut back, 0 bases at V and 2 bases at J, with 8 bases in the middle. The CDR3 has 14 amino acids. The germline V gene has CDR1 MNHNY and CDR2 SVGAGI (reference sequence). This CDR3 is CASSYSDGAYEQYF. The CDR3 region has the DNA TGTGCCAGCAGTTACTCGGACGGGGCCTACGAGCAGTACTTC.

The chain is built from TRBV28 and TRBJ2-7; TRBD2 matches 9 bases. The length of the CDR3 is 16 residues. The germline V gene has CDR1 MDHEN and CDR2 SYDVKM. Unmatched junction bases numbered 10, after V lost 2 bases and J lost 5 bases. DNA for the CDR3: TGTGCCAGCAGTTTACTGGTCGGGACTAGCCTAGACGAGCAGTACTTC. Its translation: CASSLLVGTSLDEQYF.

This chain connects TRBV2 to TRBJ1-2, with 9 bases lining up with TRBD1. After removal of 6 bases from V and 4 bases from J, the junction contained 9 bases not matched to a gene. CDR1 is SNHLY and CDR2 is FYNNEI in the germline V gene. This CDR3 region has 15 residues. The CDR3 nucleotides are TGTGCCAGCAGGAGTTCCGGGACAGGGATCTATGGCTACACCTTC. It codes for CASRSSGTGIYGYTF.

For the CDR3, the DNA is TGTGCCAGCAGCGGGGACATAGGCGACGAGCAGTACTTC. Translation: CASSGDIGDEQYF. This chain joins TRBV6-4 and TRBJ2-7; D perhaps matches TRBD1 (6 bases). V lost 6 bases, J lost 5 bases, and 14 bases lay in between. Germline lookup yields CDR1 MRHNA and CDR2 SNTAGT. The CDR3 totals 13 residues.

This clone is a singleton in its sample. This chain links TRBV3-1 (or the pseudogene TRBV3-2) with TRBJ2-7, with D perhaps TRBD2 (5 bases). V lost 6 bases and J 6 bases, leaving 12 bases between the germline ends. This CDR3 has 12 amino acids. From germline, CDR1 is LGHDT and CDR2 YNNKEL (reference sequence). As DNA, the CDR3 is TGTGCCAGCAGTGATACGCGGGCCGAGCAGTACTTC. Translating it yields CASSDTRAEQYF.

This rearrangement joins TRBV14 to TRBJ1-2; 7 bases are a match to TRBD1. The CDR3 is 13 residues long. The germline CDR1 and CDR2 sequences are SGHDN and FVKESK. J lost 3 bases, V lost 6 bases, and 4 bases had no gene match. In DNA form, the CDR3 reads TGTGCCAGCAGGGACACAGGGGACTATGGCTACACCTTC. It codes for CASRDTGDYGYTF.

The chain is built from TRBV29-1 and TRBJ2-1, with 7 bases fitting TRBD2. Trimming took 0 bases from V and 4 from J; bases not matched to a gene: 6. The CDR3 spans 15 residues. Germline V CDR1 and CDR2: SQVTM, ANQGSEA. CDR3 amino acids: CSVEDMGGFYNEQFF. The CDR3, as DNA: TGCAGCGTTGAAGATATGGGGGGGTTTTACAATGAGCAGTTCTTC.

This rearrangement joins TRBV5-1 to TRBJ2-5; D is perhaps TRBD2 (6 bases). Trimming cost V 0 bases and J 2 bases, with 14 bases left between them. Germline CDR1 is SGHRS and CDR2 is YFSETQ. The CDR3 loop spans 16 amino acids. CDR3 sequence: CASSLAWGSGQETQYF. The CDR3 bases are TGCGCCAGCAGCTTGGCCTGGGGGAGCGGGCAAGAGACCCAGTACTTC.

The genes are TRBV19 and TRBJ1-4; D is ambiguous. CDR3 size: 15 residues. CDR1 and CDR2 from the germline V gene are LNHDA and SQIVND (reference sequence). The ends were cut back, 6 bases at V and 0 bases at J, with 11 bases in the middle. The CDR3 is CASSKLRSTNEKLFF. Written as DNA, the CDR3 is TGTGCCAGTAGCAAACTCAGGTCAACTAATGAAAAACTGTTTTTT. Drawing the rest from reference TRBV19 and TRBJ1-4, the complete variable domain is DGGITQSPKYLFRKEGQNVTLSCEQNLNHDAMYWYRQDPGQGLRLIYYSQIVNDFQKGDIAEGYSVSREKKESFPLTVTSAQKNPTAFYLCASSKLRSTNEKLFFGSGTQLSVL.

The chain links TRBV30 to TRBJ2-3; D is unresolved. The germline V and J ends were trimmed by 2 bases and 1 base, with 4 bases remaining between them. The CDR3 has 12 amino acids. Germline CDR1 GTSNPN, CDR2 SVGIG (reference sequence). The CDR3 coding sequence is TGTGCCTGGAGTTCAGGCACAGATACGCAGTATTTT. Residues: CAWSSGTDTQYF. Looking up the rest from reference TRBV30 and TRBJ2-3 gives the full variable domain: SQTIHQWPATLVQPVGSPLSLECTVEGTSNPNLYWYRQAAGRGLQLLFYSVGIGQISSEVPQNLSASRPQDRQFILSSKKLLLSDSGFYLCAWSSGTDTQYFGPGTRLTVL.

The chain combines TRBV7-9 with TRBJ2-2; unclear D gene. V was trimmed by 2 bases and J by 13 bases, leaving 11 bases between them. The CDR3 is 12 amino acids. The germline gives CDR1 SEHNR, CDR2 FQNEAQ (reference sequence). CDR3 nucleotides: TGTGCCAGCAGCTTACTGGGCAGTAGGCTGTTTTTT. Its translation is CASSLLGSRLFF.

The table lists this clone with a count of one. The gene calls are TRBV7-2 and TRBJ2-5, with TRBD1 matching over 7 bases. Germline V gives CDR1 SGHTA, CDR2 FQGNSA. This CDR3 is 18 amino acids long. J gave up 1 base and V 1 base, and 12 bases lay outside the gene matches. CDR3 sequence reads: CASSLVLRFGQAQETQYF. The CDR3 DNA reads TGTGCCAGCAGCTTAGTGTTGCGGTTCGGACAGGCCCAAGAGACCCAGTACTTC.

V and J are TRBV2 and TRBJ2-1; TRBD1 matches 12 bases. CDR1 is SNHLY and CDR2 is FYNNEI in the germline V gene. The CDR3 spans 14 residues. V lost 4 bases to trimming and J lost 9 bases; unmatched junction nucleotides: 4. The CDR3 protein is CASSGDRGHGEQFF. CDR3 bases: TGTGCCAGCAGTGGGGACAGGGGGCACGGTGAGCAGTTCTTC.

V gene TRBV25-1 combines with J gene TRBJ2-1, with D maybe TRBD1 (6 bases). Germline-derived CDR1 and CDR2 are MGHDK and SYGVNS. The CDR3 length is 16 residues. V was cut by 3 bases and J by 2 bases, with 14 bases left in between. CDR3 region: CASSEDSAKTYNEQFF. CDR3 in DNA: TGTGCCAGCAGTGAGGACAGTGCCAAAACCTACAATGAGCAGTTCTTC.

V usage is TRBV28 and J usage is TRBJ2-7; 9 bases are shared with TRBD2. CDR1 and CDR2 (germline): MDHEN, SYDVKM. Trimming at V came to 3 bases and at J to 2 bases, leaving 5 bases not matched to a gene. CDR3 length equals 15 residues. The CDR3 sequence is CASSLSLAGTYEQYF. In DNA, the CDR3 is TGTGCCAGCAGTTTGAGCCTAGCGGGGACCTACGAGCAGTACTTC. Using reference TRBV28 and TRBJ2-7 for the parts outside the CDR3, the full variable domain is DVKVTQSSRYLVKRTGEKVFLECVQDMDHENMFWYRQDPGLGLRLIYFSYDVKMKEKGDIPEGYSVSREKKERFSLILESASTNQTSMYLCASSLSLAGTYEQYFGPGTRLTVT.